The sample holds a few counts of the clone carrying this T cell receptor beta chain. Its cognate antigen is unknown. These data originate in a study of cytotoxic CD8 clonotypes in ibrutinib-treated CLL. Study-wide points: Clonality went higher at ibrutinib response and then dropped back toward baseline at progression.

Germline CDR1 reads SGHRS; CDR2 reads YFSETQ. V shed 0 bases and J shed 2 bases, with 9 bases lying between them. The CDR3 consists of 14 residues. Here immunoSEQ multiplex PCR was the method, and the copy in TCRdb shows in-frame clones only, minus some. The sample includes fewer than 55,000 clones, roughly three fifths of them seen just once. The source is a human donor with chronic lymphocytic leukemia. The specimen was PBMCs, collected after 24 months of ibrutinib treatment. The chain couples TRBV5-1 to TRBJ2-7; TRBD2 might be the D (6 bases). The CDR3 loop is CASSLVGGAYEQYF. The CDR3 DNA sequence: TGCGCCAGCAGCTTGGTTGGCGGGGCCTACGAGCAGTACTTC.